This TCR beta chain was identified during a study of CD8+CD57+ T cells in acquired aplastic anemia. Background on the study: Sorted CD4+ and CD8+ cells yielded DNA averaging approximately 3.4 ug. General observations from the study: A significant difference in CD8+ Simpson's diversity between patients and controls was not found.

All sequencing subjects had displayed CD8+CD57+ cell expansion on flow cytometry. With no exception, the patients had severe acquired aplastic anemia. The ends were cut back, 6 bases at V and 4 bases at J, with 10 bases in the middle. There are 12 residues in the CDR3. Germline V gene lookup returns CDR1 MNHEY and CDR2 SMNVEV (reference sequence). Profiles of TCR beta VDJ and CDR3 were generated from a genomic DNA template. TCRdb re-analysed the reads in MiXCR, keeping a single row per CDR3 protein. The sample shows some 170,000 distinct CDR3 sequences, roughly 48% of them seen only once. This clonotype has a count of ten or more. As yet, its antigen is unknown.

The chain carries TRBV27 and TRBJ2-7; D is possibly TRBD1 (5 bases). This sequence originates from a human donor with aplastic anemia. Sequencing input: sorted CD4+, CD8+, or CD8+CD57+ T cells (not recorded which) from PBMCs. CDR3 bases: TGTGCCAGCAGCCCTCAGGGATACGAGCAGTACTTC. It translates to CASSPQGYEQYF.